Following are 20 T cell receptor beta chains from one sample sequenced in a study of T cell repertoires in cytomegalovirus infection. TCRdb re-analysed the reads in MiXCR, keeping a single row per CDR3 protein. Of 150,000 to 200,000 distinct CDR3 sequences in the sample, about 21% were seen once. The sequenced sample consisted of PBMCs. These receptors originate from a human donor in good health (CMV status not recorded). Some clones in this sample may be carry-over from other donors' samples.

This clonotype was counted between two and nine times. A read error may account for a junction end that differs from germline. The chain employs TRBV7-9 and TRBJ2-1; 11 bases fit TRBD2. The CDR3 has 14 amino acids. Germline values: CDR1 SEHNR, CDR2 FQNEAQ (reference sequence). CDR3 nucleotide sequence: TGTGCCAGCAGCCTAGCGGGGGGCCGGAATGAGCAGTTCTTC. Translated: CASSLAGGRNEQFF.

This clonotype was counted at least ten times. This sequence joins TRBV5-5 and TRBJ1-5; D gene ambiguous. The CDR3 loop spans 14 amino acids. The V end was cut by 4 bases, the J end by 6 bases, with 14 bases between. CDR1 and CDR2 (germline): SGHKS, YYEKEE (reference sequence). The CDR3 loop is CASSAEGFSQPQHF. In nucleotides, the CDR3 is TGTGCCAGCAGCGCGGAGGGCTTTAGTCAGCCCCAGCATTTT.

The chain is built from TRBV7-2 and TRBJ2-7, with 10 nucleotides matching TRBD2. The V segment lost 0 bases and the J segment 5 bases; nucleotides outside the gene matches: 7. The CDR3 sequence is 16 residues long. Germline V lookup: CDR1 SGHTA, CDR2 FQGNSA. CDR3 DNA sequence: TGTGCCAGCAGCTTAGCAACTAGCGGGGTGCTGGACGAGCAGTACTTC. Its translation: CASSLATSGVLDEQYF.

CDR3 residues: CASSIAGTGGHGYTF. CDR3 in DNA: TGTGCCAGTAGTATAGCAGGGACAGGGGGTCATGGCTACACCTTC. This chain joins TRBV19 and TRBJ1-2; the match to TRBD1 covers 11 bases. The V segment lost 1 base and the J segment 6 bases; nucleotides outside the gene matches: 4. The germline V gene encodes CDR1 LNHDA and CDR2 SQIVND (reference sequence). This CDR3 is 15 amino acids long.

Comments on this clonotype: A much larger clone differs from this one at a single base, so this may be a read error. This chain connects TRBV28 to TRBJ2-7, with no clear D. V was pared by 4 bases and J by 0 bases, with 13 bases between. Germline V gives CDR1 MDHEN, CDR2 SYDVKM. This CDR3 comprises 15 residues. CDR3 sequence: CASSSSRRRSYEQYF. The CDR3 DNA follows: TGTGCCAGCAGTTCATCCCGCAGGCGCTCCTACGAGCAGTACTTC.

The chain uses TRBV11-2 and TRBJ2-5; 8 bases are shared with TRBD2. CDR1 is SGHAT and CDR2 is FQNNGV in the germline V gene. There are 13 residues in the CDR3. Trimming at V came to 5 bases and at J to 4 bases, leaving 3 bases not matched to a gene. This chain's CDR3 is CASSAGGVETQYF. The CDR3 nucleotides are TGTGCCAGCAGCGCGGGGGGCGTAGAGACCCAGTACTTC.

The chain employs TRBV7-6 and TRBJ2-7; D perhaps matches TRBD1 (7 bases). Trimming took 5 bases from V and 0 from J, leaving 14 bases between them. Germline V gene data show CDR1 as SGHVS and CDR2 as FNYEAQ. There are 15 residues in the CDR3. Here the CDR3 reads CASSRGTAVSYEQYF. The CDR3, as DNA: TGTGCCAGCAGCCGCGGGACAGCTGTCTCCTACGAGCAGTACTTC.

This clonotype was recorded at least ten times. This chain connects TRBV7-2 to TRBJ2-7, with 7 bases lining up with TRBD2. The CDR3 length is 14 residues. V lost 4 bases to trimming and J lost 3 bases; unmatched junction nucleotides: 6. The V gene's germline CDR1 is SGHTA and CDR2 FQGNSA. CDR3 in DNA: TGTGCCAGCAGCTCCGGGACTACTTTCTACGAGCAGTACTTC. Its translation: CASSSGTTFYEQYF. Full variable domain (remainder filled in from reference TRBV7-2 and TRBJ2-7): GAGVSQSPSNKVTEKGKDVELRCDPISGHTALYWYRQSLGQGLEFLIYFQGNSAPDKSGLPSDRFSAERTGGSVSTLTIQRTQQEDSAVYLCASSSGTTFYEQYFGPGTRLTVT.

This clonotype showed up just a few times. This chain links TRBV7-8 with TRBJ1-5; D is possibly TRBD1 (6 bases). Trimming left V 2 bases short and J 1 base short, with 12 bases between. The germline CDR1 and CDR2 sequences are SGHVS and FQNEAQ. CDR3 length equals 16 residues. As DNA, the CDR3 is TGTGCCAGCAGCTTATTTGGGGGCACGAGCAATCAGCCCCAGCATTTT. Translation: CASSLFGGTSNQPQHF.

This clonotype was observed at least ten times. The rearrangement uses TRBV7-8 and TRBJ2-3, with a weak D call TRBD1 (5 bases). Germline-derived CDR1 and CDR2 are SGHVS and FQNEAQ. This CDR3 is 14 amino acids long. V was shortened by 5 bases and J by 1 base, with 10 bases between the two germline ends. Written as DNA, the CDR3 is TGTGCCAGCAGCCCTCGCAGGGGCACAGATACGCAGTATTTT. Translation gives CASSPRRGTDTQYF.

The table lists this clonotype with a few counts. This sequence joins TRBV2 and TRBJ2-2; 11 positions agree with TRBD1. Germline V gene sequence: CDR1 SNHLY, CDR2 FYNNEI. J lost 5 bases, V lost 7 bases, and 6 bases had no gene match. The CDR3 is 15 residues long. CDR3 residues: CASTPGTGGTGELFF. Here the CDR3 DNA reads TGTGCCAGCACCCCCGGGACAGGGGGTACCGGGGAGCTGTTTTTT.

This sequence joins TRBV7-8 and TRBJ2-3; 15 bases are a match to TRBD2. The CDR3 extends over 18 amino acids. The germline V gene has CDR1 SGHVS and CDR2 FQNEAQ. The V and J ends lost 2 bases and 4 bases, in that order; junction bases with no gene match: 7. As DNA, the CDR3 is TGTGCCAGCAGCTTATGGACTAGCGGGAGGGCCTGGGCAGATACGCAGTATTTT. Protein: CASSLWTSGRAWADTQYF.

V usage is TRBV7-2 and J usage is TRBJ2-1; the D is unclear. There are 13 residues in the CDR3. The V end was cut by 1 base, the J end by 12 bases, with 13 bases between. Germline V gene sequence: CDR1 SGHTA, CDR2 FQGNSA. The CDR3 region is CASSLGSFGRQFF. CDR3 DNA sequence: TGTGCCAGCAGCTTAGGGAGTTTTGGTAGGCAGTTCTTC.

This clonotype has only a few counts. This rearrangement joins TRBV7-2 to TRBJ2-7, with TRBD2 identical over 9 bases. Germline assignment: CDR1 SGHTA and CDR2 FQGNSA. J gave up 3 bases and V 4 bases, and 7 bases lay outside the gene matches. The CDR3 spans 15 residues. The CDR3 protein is CASSSARTSVYEQYF. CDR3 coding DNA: TGTGCCAGCAGCTCAGCCAGGACTAGCGTCTACGAGCAGTACTTC.

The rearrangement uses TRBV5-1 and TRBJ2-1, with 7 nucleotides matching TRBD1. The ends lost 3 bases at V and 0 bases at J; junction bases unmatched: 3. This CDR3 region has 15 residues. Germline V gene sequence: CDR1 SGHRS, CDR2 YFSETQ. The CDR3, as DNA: TGCGCCAGCAGCTCGGGACAGTTCTCCTACAATGAGCAGTTCTTC. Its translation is CASSSGQFSYNEQFF.

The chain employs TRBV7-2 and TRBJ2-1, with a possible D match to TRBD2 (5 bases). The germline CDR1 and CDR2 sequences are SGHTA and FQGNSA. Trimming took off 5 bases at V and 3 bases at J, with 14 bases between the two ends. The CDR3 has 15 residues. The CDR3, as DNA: TGTGCCAGCAGCCCCACTAGTGGGATCTACAATGAGCAGTTCTTC. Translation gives CASSPTSGIYNEQFF. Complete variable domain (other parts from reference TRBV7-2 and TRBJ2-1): GAGVSQSPSNKVTEKGKDVELRCDPISGHTALYWYRQSLGQGLEFLIYFQGNSAPDKSGLPSDRFSAERTGGSVSTLTIQRTQQEDSAVYLCASSPTSGIYNEQFFGPGTRLTVL.

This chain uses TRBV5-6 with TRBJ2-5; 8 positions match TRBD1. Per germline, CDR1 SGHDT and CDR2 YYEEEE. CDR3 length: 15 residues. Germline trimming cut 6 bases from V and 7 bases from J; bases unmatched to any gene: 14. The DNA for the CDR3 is TGTGCCAGCATCCCCAGGGGGCTCTCCGCGGGGACCCAGTACTTC. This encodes CASIPRGLSAGTQYF.

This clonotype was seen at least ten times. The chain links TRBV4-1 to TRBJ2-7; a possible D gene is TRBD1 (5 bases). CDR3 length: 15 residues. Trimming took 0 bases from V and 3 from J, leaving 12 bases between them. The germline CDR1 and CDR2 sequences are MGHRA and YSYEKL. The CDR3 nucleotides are TGCGCCAGCAGCCAAGATGGTACAGGTTTCTACGAGCAGTACTTC. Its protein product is CASSQDGTGFYEQYF.

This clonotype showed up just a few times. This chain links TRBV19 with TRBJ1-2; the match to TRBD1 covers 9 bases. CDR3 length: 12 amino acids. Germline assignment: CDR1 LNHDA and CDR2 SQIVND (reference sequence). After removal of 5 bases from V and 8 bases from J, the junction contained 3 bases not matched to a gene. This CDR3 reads CASSAGQGGYTF. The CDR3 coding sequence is TGTGCCAGTAGTGCGGGACAGGGCGGCTACACCTTC.

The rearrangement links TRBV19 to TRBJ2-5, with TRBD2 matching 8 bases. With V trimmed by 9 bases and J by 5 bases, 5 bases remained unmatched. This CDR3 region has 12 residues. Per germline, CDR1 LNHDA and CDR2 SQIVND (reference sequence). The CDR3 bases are TGTGCCAGACCGGGACTAGAGGAGACCCAGTACTTC. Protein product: CARPGLEETQYF.